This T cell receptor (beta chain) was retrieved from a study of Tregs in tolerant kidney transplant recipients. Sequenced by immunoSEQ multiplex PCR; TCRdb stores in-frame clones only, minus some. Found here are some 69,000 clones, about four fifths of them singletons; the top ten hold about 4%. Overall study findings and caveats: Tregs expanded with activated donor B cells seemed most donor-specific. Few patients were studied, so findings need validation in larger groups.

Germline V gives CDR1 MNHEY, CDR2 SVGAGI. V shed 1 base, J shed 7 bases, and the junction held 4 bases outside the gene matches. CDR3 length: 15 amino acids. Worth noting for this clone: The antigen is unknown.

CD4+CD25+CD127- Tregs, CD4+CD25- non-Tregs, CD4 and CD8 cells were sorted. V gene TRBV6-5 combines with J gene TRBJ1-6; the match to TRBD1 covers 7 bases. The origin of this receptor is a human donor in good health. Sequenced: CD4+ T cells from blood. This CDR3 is CASSYYRGNNSPLHF. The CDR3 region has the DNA TGTGCCAGCAGTTACTACAGGGGAAACAATTCACCCCTCCACTTT.